Following are 3 T cell receptor beta chains from one sample sequenced in a study of blood T cells in healthy people across ages. The second PCR ran about 6 to 11 cycles with a sample-barcoded 5' primer and J-beta primers. TCRdb passed the 5' RACE reads through MiXCR, listing each CDR3 protein once. The sample carries some 1.8 million distinct CDR3 sequences, 30% to 40% recorded once. Sequenced: blood. The receptor source for this set is a human donor in good health.

This chain links TRBV7-2 with TRBJ2-5; 11 bases align to TRBD2. With 4 bases clipped from V and 3 bases from J, the junction kept 4 bases outside the gene matches. This CDR3 region has 15 residues. Germline V gene lookup returns CDR1 SGHTA and CDR2 FQGNSA. The CDR3 coding sequence is TGTGCCAGCAGCTCCCGGGGACTAGCGGAAGAGACCCAGTACTTC. Translated: CASSSRGLAEETQYF.

The rearrangement links TRBV5-6 to TRBJ2-5, with TRBD2 as a possible D gene (5 bases). The DNA end is more similar to TRBJ2-7, so the J call may be wrong. Germline V gives CDR1 SGHDT, CDR2 YYEEEE. The CDR3 is 14 amino acids. CDR3 DNA: TGTGCCAGCAGCTTGTCCGGGATGCCCTACGAGCAGTACTTC. Encoded protein: CASSLSGMPYEQYF.

The chain couples TRBV7-9 to TRBJ2-1; the D gene is possibly TRBD1 (6 bases). V shed 1 base and J shed 10 bases, with 17 bases lying between them. This CDR3 region has 15 residues. Germline CDR1 SEHNR, CDR2 FQNEAQ (reference sequence). CDR3 nucleotide sequence: TGTGCCAGCAGCTTAGTAGGGACACAACGGCGGGAGCAGTTCTTC. It codes for CASSLVGTQRREQFF.